This T cell receptor (beta chain) was observed in a study of blood T cell repertoires in COVID-19. As processed by the authors: Nucleated cell number was recorded as an estimate derived from reference gene primer amplification. Profiled with immunoSEQ multiplex PCR; TCRdb holds only in-frame clones, not every one. D and trimming were read from the DNA, whereas the V and J calls and clone size are those reported in that table. The sample lists 220,000 or so clones; around 86% were seen once. With V trimmed by 0 bases and J by 9 bases, 10 bases remained unmatched. This CDR3 has 16 residues. Germline assignment: CDR1 SGHRS and CDR2 YFSETQ.

Sequenced material: peripheral blood. The receptor comes from a woman older than 75 with COVID-19, enrolled during active disease. This chain connects TRBV5-1 to TRBJ2-1; TRBD1 matches 9 bases. This CDR3 reads CASSLEGTGKGSEQFF. In nucleotides, the CDR3 is TGCGCCAGCAGCTTGGAAGGGACAGGGAAAGGAAGTGAGCAGTTCTTC.